Sequencing of this T cell receptor beta chain was carried out in a study of cytomegalovirus exposure and HLA in healthy donors. Study-wide background: A later analysis reported the approximately 120 validation repertoires used the same platform as the 550 to 800 first-cohort repertoires.

Study-level points and caveats: There were a few CMV-associated chains whose specificity for CMV antigens was confirmed in vitro. The authors enumerated 150 to 200 TCR beta chains as linked to cytomegalovirus. Some public TCRs appeared in many individuals, while most sequences were rare.

In the case of this clone: Its specificity is unknown.

Here immunoSEQ multiplex PCR was the method, and the copy in TCRdb shows in-frame clones only, minus some. The sample lists under 200,000 clones; roughly 86% were seen once. Germline-derived CDR1 and CDR2 are SQVTM and ANQGSEA. The junction had 5 bases not matched to a gene; V was cut back by 6 bases and J by 3 bases. This CDR3 contains 12 residues. The specimen was PBMCs. This TCR was recovered from a woman aged 18-29 years in good health and CMV-seropositive. J is TRBJ2-7 and V is TRBV29-1; 7 nucleotides align to TRBD1. CDR3 nucleotide sequence: TGCAGCGTCACGGGACAGTTCTACGAGCAGTACTTC. This encodes CSVTGQFYEQYF.